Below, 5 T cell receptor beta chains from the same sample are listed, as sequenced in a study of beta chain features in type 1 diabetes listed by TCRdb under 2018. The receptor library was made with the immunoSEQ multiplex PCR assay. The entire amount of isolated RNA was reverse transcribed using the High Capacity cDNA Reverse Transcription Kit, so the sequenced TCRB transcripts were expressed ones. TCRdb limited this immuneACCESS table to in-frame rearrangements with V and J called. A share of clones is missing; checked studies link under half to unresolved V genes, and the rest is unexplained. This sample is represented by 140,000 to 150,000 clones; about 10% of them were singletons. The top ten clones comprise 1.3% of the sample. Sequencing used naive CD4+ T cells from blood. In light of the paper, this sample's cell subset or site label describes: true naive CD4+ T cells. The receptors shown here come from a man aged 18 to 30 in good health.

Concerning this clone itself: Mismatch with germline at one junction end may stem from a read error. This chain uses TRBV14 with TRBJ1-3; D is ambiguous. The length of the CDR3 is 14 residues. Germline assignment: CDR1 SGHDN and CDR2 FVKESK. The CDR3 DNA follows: TGTGCCAGCAACCAAGGGAGAGAAGGAAACACCATATATTTT. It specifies CASNQGREGNTIYF. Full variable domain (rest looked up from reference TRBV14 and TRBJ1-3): EAGVTQFPSHSVIEKGQTVTLRCDPISGHDNLYWYRRVMGKEIKFLLHFVKESKQDESGMPNNRFLAERTGGTYSTLKVQPAELEDSGVYFCASNQGREGNTIYFGEGSWLTVV.

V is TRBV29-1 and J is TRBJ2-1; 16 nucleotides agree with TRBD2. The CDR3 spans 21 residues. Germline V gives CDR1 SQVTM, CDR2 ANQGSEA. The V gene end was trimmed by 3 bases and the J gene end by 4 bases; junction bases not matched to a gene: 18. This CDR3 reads CSVEALSLGLAGGRLYNEQFF. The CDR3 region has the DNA TGCAGCGTTGAGGCTTTGTCTTTGGGACTAGCGGGGGGGCGGTTATACAATGAGCAGTTCTTC.

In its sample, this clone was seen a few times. In nucleotides, the CDR3 is TGTGCCAGCACCGACGTAGCGGGGGGCCGGAACATTCAGTACTTC. Its protein product is CASTDVAGGRNIQYF. The gene calls are TRBV6-1 and TRBJ2-4, with 10 bases lining up with TRBD2. V shed 7 bases, J shed 7 bases, and the junction held 10 bases outside the gene matches. CDR3 length: 15 residues. Germline V gene lookup returns CDR1 MNHNS and CDR2 SASEGT.

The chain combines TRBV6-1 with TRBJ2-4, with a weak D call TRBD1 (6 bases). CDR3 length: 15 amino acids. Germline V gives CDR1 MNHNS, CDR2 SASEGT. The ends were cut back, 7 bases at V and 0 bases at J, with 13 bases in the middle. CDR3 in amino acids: CASNPGQVAKNIQYF. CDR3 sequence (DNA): TGTGCCAGCAACCCGGGACAAGTAGCCAAAAACATTCAGTACTTC.

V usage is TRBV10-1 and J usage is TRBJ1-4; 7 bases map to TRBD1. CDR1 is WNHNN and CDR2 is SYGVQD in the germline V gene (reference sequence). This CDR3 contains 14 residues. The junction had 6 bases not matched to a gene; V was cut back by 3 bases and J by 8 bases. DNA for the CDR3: TGCGCCAGCAGTGAAGGGCAGGGGGGAGAAAAACTGTTTTTT. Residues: CASSEGQGGEKLFF.